This passage covers 19 T cell receptor beta chains from one sample sequenced in a study of PD-1 blockade in classical Hodgkin lymphoma. Produced via immunoSEQ multiplex PCR; TCRdb's table is partial and in-frame only. The sample lists tens of thousands of clones, 90% occurring once. Time point described: cycle 4 day 1 (C4D1), after 6 weeks of nivolumab. All the patients suffered relapse after autologous stem cell transplantation, and brentuximab vedotin exposure differed. Specimen: peripheral blood mononuclear cells (PBMCs), collected before the fourth cycle of nivolumab. These receptors were collected from a human donor with classical Hodgkin lymphoma.

This clone was detected once. The rearrangement uses TRBV7-9 and TRBJ2-7, with D perhaps TRBD1 or TRBD2 (6 bases each). This CDR3 contains 14 residues. Deletions cut 2 bases from V and 0 bases from J, with 8 bases between. Germline-derived CDR1 and CDR2 are SEHNR and FQNEAQ (reference sequence). CDR3: CASSLSGASYEQYF. The CDR3 DNA is TGTGCCAGCAGCTTATCGGGGGCCTCCTACGAGCAGTACTTC.

This chain links TRBV6-5 with TRBJ2-1; 10 bases line up with TRBD1. Germline CDR1 MNHEY, CDR2 SVGAGI. The CDR3 is 15 amino acids. V shed 4 bases, J shed 9 bases, and the junction held 9 bases outside the gene matches. DNA of the CDR3: TGTGCCAGCAGTTCAGACAGGGGGCGATTTAGTGAGCAGTTCTTC. It yields the protein CASSSDRGRFSEQFF.

The V call is TRBV6-1, the J call TRBJ1-5, with D hard to call. CDR3 size: 12 residues. Germline V CDR1 and CDR2: MNHNS, SASEGT. The ends were cut back, 7 bases at V and 4 bases at J, with 8 bases in the middle. CDR3 nucleotide sequence: TGTGCCAGCATGGGCGCGAATCAGCCCCAGCATTTT. Protein sequence: CASMGANQPQHF.

The chain uses TRBV28 and TRBJ1-1; D is ambiguous. The CDR3 is made up of 11 amino acids. The germline V gene encodes CDR1 MDHEN and CDR2 SYDVKM. V was cut by 3 bases and J by 7 bases, with 6 bases left in between. The CDR3 DNA sequence: TGTGCCAGCAGTTTCAGCGGTGAAGCTTTCTTT. Protein product: CASSFSGEAFF.

The rearrangement links TRBV5-4 to TRBJ1-1, with 7 bases lining up with TRBD1. This CDR3 has 14 amino acids. With 3 bases clipped from V and 11 bases from J, the junction kept 13 bases outside the gene matches. The germline V gene has CDR1 SGHNT and CDR2 YYREEE (reference sequence). The CDR3 sequence: CASSSRDSILWAFF. The DNA for the CDR3 is TGTGCCAGCAGCTCCCGGGACAGCATCCTATGGGCTTTCTTT. Full variable domain (rest looked up from reference TRBV5-4 and TRBJ1-1): ETGVTQSPTHLIKTRGQQVTLRCSSQSGHNTVSWYQQALGQGPQFIFQYYREEENGRGNFPPRFSGLQFPNYSSELNVNALELDDSALYLCASSSRDSILWAFFGQGTRLTVV.

The V gene is TRBV27, the J gene TRBJ1-1; 8 bases match TRBD1. The CDR3 spans 17 residues. V was clipped by 3 bases and J by 5 bases; unmatched bases: 14. The germline CDR1 and CDR2 sequences are MNHEY and SMNVEV (reference sequence). In DNA, the CDR3 is TGTGCCAGCAGTTTTTTCCCCCCGGGACAGGAGGATACTGAAGCTTTCTTT. Amino acid sequence: CASSFFPPGQEDTEAFF.

V is TRBV18 and J is TRBJ1-1; the D is unclear. The V gene lost 4 bases and the J gene lost 1 base, with 13 bases spanning the gap. Per the germline V gene, CDR1 is KGHSH and CDR2 is LQKENI. The CDR3 is 15 amino acids. The CDR3 DNA reads TGTGCCAGCTCACGAGTCGTTGAAAGGAACACTGAAGCTTTCTTT. It specifies CASSRVVERNTEAFF.

This chain connects TRBV29-1 to TRBJ1-4; the match to TRBD1 covers 7 bases. The J segment lost 8 bases and the V segment lost 6 bases, leaving 12 bases of the junction unmatched. From germline, CDR1 is SQVTM and CDR2 ANQGSEA. The CDR3 length is 14 residues. The CDR3 sequence is CSVPSRQGDEKLFF. CDR3 bases: TGCAGCGTACCATCTAGACAGGGTGACGAAAAACTGTTTTTT.

The chain is built from TRBV4-3 and TRBJ1-6; weak D call: TRBD1 (5 bases). The CDR3 runs to 14 residues. CDR1 and CDR2 (germline): LGHNA, YSLEER. Trimming cost V 4 bases and J 7 bases, with 11 bases left between them. The CDR3 region has the DNA TGCGCCAGCAGCCGGGCCTGGGGGAATTCACCCCTCCACTTT. This encodes CASSRAWGNSPLHF.

This CDR3 is CASSVKSREQYF. The CDR3 DNA is TGTGCCAGCAGTGTAAAAAGTCGTGAGCAGTACTTC. The chain carries TRBV6-1 and TRBJ2-7; D unclear. Trimming stripped 4 bases from V and 7 bases from J, with 11 bases between. The CDR3 extends over 12 amino acids. CDR1 MNHNS and CDR2 SASEGT come from the germline V gene.

The genes are TRBV5-6 and TRBJ1-1; no clear D. Germline V gene lookup returns CDR1 SGHDT and CDR2 YYEEEE. This CDR3 is built from 14 residues. Trimming shortened V by 0 bases and J by 4 bases, and 10 bases separated the two germline ends. In DNA, the CDR3 is TGTGCCAGCAGCTTGGGGTTTGGATCCACTGAAGCTTTCTTT. Translated, it gives CASSLGFGSTEAFF.

The chain uses TRBV7-2 and TRBJ2-5; D gene unclear. The germline V gene encodes CDR1 SGHTA and CDR2 FQGNSA. V lost 3 bases and J lost 7, with 12 bases in between. The CDR3 has 13 residues. The CDR3: CASSLGYGGTQYF. In DNA form, the CDR3 reads TGTGCCAGCAGCTTGGGCTACGGCGGGACCCAGTACTTC. Based on the CDR3 plus reference TRBV7-2 and TRBJ2-5, the full variable domain is GAGVSQSPSNKVTEKGKDVELRCDPISGHTALYWYRQSLGQGLEFLIYFQGNSAPDKSGLPSDRFSAERTGGSVSTLTIQRTQQEDSAVYLCASSLGYGGTQYFGPGTRLLVL.

The gene calls are TRBV6-5 and TRBJ1-5; 12 bases map to TRBD1. This CDR3 spans 15 amino acids. V shed 10 bases, J shed 7 bases, and the junction held 11 bases outside the gene matches. Germline values: CDR1 MNHEY, CDR2 SVGAGI. The CDR3 reads CATKAGQGAGQPQHF. In nucleotides, the CDR3 is TGTGCCACCAAGGCGGGACAGGGGGCGGGACAGCCCCAGCATTTT.

The V call is TRBV5-1, the J call TRBJ1-3, with D maybe TRBD1 (5 bases). The CDR3 contains 14 residues. Germline CDR1 is SGHRS and CDR2 is YFSETQ. The V end was cut by 3 bases, the J end by 4 bases, with 11 bases between. CDR3 nucleotide sequence: TGCGCCAGCAGCTGGGGCTACAGGGGAAACACCATATATTTT. As protein: CASSWGYRGNTIYF.

This chain connects TRBV5-1 to TRBJ1-3; D remains ambiguous. The CDR3 is made up of 17 amino acids. V lost 2 bases and J 1 base, leaving 16 bases between the germline ends. The V gene's germline CDR1 is SGHRS and CDR2 YFSETQ. The CDR3 bases are TGCGCCAGCAGCTTACACCCGGACGGCAGATCTGGAAACACCATATATTTT. Translation: CASSLHPDGRSGNTIYF. Complete variable domain (other parts from reference TRBV5-1 and TRBJ1-3): KAGVTQTPRYLIKTRGQQVTLSCSPISGHRSVSWYQQTPGQGLQFLFEYFSETQRNKGNFPGRFSGRQFSNSRSEMNVSTLELGDSALYLCASSLHPDGRSGNTIYFGEGSWLTVV.

This rearrangement joins TRBV6-4 to TRBJ1-2; D is perhaps TRBD1 (6 bases). Germline V gene lookup returns CDR1 MRHNA and CDR2 SNTAGT. V shed 3 bases and J shed 0 bases, with 11 bases lying between them. This CDR3 comprises 15 residues. The CDR3 here is CASSEQGGSNYGYTF. CDR3 coding DNA: TGTGCCAGCAGTGAACAGGGCGGCTCTAACTATGGCTACACCTTC.

The rearrangement uses TRBV5-6 and TRBJ2-2; D perhaps matches TRBD1 (6 bases). V lost 0 bases to trimming and J lost 0 bases, with 12 bases between them. The CDR3 has 17 amino acids. Germline V CDR1 and CDR2: SGHDT, YYEEEE. CDR3 sequence (DNA): TGTGCCAGCAGCTTGGCGGGACAAAAGACGAACACCGGGGAGCTGTTTTTT. Protein: CASSLAGQKTNTGELFF.

The chain recombines TRBV7-9 with TRBJ2-7; 9 positions match TRBD2. The CDR3 is made up of 13 amino acids. Unmatched junction bases numbered 2, after V lost 8 bases and J lost 0 bases. CDR1 is SEHNR and CDR2 is FQNEAQ in the germline V gene (reference sequence). Written as DNA, the CDR3 is TGTGCCAGCGGACTAGCGAGCTCCTACGAGCAGTACTTC. Amino acids: CASGLASSYEQYF.

This chain connects TRBV19 to TRBJ1-6; D might be TRBD1 (5 bases). The CDR3 runs to 15 residues. Trimming cost V 6 bases and J 8 bases, with 17 bases left between them. CDR1 and CDR2 from the germline V gene are LNHDA and SQIVND (reference sequence). The chain's CDR3 is CASRVPGLTDSPLHF. The DNA for the CDR3 is TGTGCCAGTAGGGTTCCGGGACTGACCGATTCACCCCTCCACTTT.